The 6 T cell receptor beta chains presented below share a single source sample, sequenced in a study of cytomegalovirus exposure and HLA in healthy donors. This PCR relied on a set of 60 Vbeta primers and 13 Jbeta primers. TCRdb keeps only in-frame clones here, not all; method: immunoSEQ multiplex PCR. The sample carries over 120,000 clones, around 75% recorded once. Sequences were obtained from PBMCs. These receptors were taken from a man aged 25 to 40 in good health and CMV-seronegative.

This rearrangement joins TRBV28 to TRBJ1-2, with TRBD1 matching over 8 bases. The germline V gene encodes CDR1 MDHEN and CDR2 SYDVKM. Losses at the gene ends were 3 bases for V and 4 bases for J; bases not matched to a gene: 7. The CDR3 sequence is 15 residues long. CDR3: CASSFRTGKGYGYTF. DNA of the CDR3: TGTGCCAGCAGTTTCCGGACAGGGAAGGGCTATGGCTACACCTTC.

The CDR3 DNA reads TGTGCCAGCAACCCGGGGGGGGAGAACACTGAAGCTTTCTTT. Its translation is CASNPGGENTEAFF. V gene TRBV28 combines with J gene TRBJ1-1, with a possible D match to TRBD1 (5 bases). This CDR3 contains 14 residues. Germline loops: CDR1 MDHEN, CDR2 SYDVKM. V dropped 7 bases and J dropped 1 base, with 13 bases sitting between them.

This chain joins TRBV6-6 and TRBJ1-1; TRBD1 agrees at 9 bases. Germline CDR1 reads MNHNY; CDR2 reads SVGAGI (reference sequence). Losses at the gene ends were 2 bases for V and 7 bases for J; bases not matched to a gene: 8. This CDR3 spans 15 amino acids. CDR3 bases: TGTGCCAGCAGTTACGGGATGAGACAGGGGGATGAAGCTTTCTTT. Protein sequence: CASSYGMRQGDEAFF.

The chain carries TRBV18 and TRBJ1-2, with 7 bases that match TRBD1. CDR1 and CDR2 (germline): KGHSH, LQKENI. V dropped 3 bases and J dropped 3; count of bases not matched to a gene: 7. This CDR3 has 15 residues. CDR3 sequence (DNA): TGTGCCAGCTCACCTGGGACAGCAGAAGACTATGGCTACACCTTC. Amino acids: CASSPGTAEDYGYTF.

In DNA form, the CDR3 reads TGTGCCAGCAGCTTGGTGGGAGCGGAGCGCCAAGAGACCCAGTACTTC. It codes for CASSLVGAERQETQYF. The chain links TRBV5-5 to TRBJ2-5, with D possibly being TRBD2 (5 bases). Per germline, CDR1 SGHKS and CDR2 YYEKEE (reference sequence). The CDR3 totals 16 residues. The V end was cut by 0 bases, the J end by 1 base, with 13 bases between.

J is TRBJ1-5 and V is TRBV2; maybe TRBD1 (6 bases). CDR3 length: 14 residues. Germline V gives CDR1 SNHLY, CDR2 FYNNEI. Trimming left V 3 bases short and J 0 bases short, with 6 bases between. In DNA, the CDR3 is TGTGCCAGCAGTGACAGGGGTAGCAATCAGCCCCAGCATTTT. Its translation is CASSDRGSNQPQHF.